This T cell receptor beta chain derives from a study of blood T cell repertoires in COVID-19. Study context: Samples taken during acute and convalescent COVID-19 were collected in the United States, Italy and Spain. The cDNA or gDNA used as material had been derived from T cells, B-cell-depleted T cells, or PBMCs.

Methods used by the authors: From reference gene primer amplification, estimates of nucleated cell counts were derived. Produced via immunoSEQ multiplex PCR; TCRdb's table is partial and in-frame only. The V and J calls and clone size come from that table; D and trimming were worked out from the DNA. The sample contains 300,000 to 350,000 clones, 90% to 95% of which appear only once. V dropped 4 bases and J dropped 2; count of bases not matched to a gene: 4. CDR3 length: 15 amino acids. Germline V gene data show CDR1 as SSHAT and CDR2 as FNYEAQ (reference sequence). Sequenced sample: peripheral blood. The genes are TRBV7-7 and TRBJ2-3; 9 bases map to TRBD2. The origin of this receptor is a woman aged 18 to 35 who had recovered from COVID-19. CDR3 in amino acids: CASSSRLADTDTQYF. The CDR3 DNA reads as TGTGCCAGCAGCTCTAGACTAGCGGACACAGATACGCAGTATTTT.